Below, 27 T cell receptor beta chains from the same sample are listed, as sequenced in a study of blood T cell repertoires in COVID-19. TCRdb's copy holds only in-frame clones and misses some; the assay was immunoSEQ multiplex PCR. The data contain roughly 280,000 clones, approximately 90% of them singletons. Sequenced input: PBMCs or T cells enriched from blood (not recorded which). The source is a man between 35 and 55 years old who had been exposed to COVID-19.

This clone was counted only a few times. This chain connects TRBV5-1 to TRBJ2-1, with D perhaps TRBD2 (6 bases). CDR1 SGHRS and CDR2 YFSETQ come from the germline V gene. V was trimmed by 5 bases and J by 5 bases, leaving 14 bases between them. The CDR3 is 14 amino acids. CDR3 region: CASRWDFVDNEQFF. CDR3 DNA: TGCGCCAGCAGGTGGGACTTTGTTGACAATGAGCAGTTCTTC.

CDR3 region: CAISEKGGSTEAFF. The DNA of the CDR3 is TGTGCCATCAGTGAAAAGGGTGGGAGCACTGAAGCTTTCTTT. This sequence joins TRBV10-3 and TRBJ1-1, with unresolved D. Germline CDR1 ENHRY, CDR2 SYGVKD. The V gene lost 3 bases and the J gene lost 4 bases, with 12 bases spanning the gap. This CDR3 is built from 14 residues.

The V gene is TRBV7-9, the J gene TRBJ1-1; the D is unclear. CDR1 SEHNR and CDR2 FQNEAQ come from the germline V gene (reference sequence). CDR3 length equals 15 residues. Deletions cut 0 bases from V and 1 base from J, with 9 bases between. CDR3 in DNA: TGTGCCAGCAGCTTAGCGGAGGCAGGGAACACTGAAGCTTTCTTT. Encoded protein: CASSLAEAGNTEAFF.

The rearrangement uses TRBV11-2 and TRBJ2-7; 7 bases are a match to TRBD2. Germline V lookup: CDR1 SGHAT, CDR2 FQNNGV. Unmatched junction bases numbered 5, after V lost 0 bases and J lost 3 bases. The CDR3 is 15 residues long. CDR3 DNA: TGTGCCAGCAGCTTAGATCTGGTAGCGGGCTACGAGCAGTACTTC. Residues: CASSLDLVAGYEQYF.

The rearrangement links TRBV11-2 to TRBJ1-1, with 9 nucleotides matching TRBD1. This CDR3 region has 16 residues. Germline CDR1 and CDR2: SGHAT and FQNNGV. The V gene end was trimmed by 2 bases and the J gene end by 5 bases; junction bases not matched to a gene: 9. The CDR3 here is CASSLPLQGARTEAFF. CDR3 nucleotides: TGTGCCAGCAGCTTACCTCTACAGGGGGCGCGTACTGAAGCTTTCTTT. Supplemented by reference TRBV11-2 and TRBJ1-1, the full variable domain reads EAGVAQSPRYKIIEKRQSVAFWCNPISGHATLYWYQQILGQGPKLLIQFQNNGVVDDSQLPKDRFSAERLKGVDSTLKIQPAKLEDSAVYLCASSLPLQGARTEAFFGQGTRLTVV.

The V call is TRBV19, the J call TRBJ1-5, with TRBD1 matching 8 bases. With V trimmed by 7 bases and J by 4 bases, 6 bases remained unmatched. Germline CDR1 LNHDA, CDR2 SQIVND (reference sequence). The CDR3 runs to 14 residues. The chain's CDR3 is CASKEQGGNQPQHF. As DNA, the CDR3 is TGTGCCAGTAAAGAACAGGGGGGGAATCAGCCCCAGCATTTT.

The chain carries TRBV10-3 and TRBJ2-7; weak D call: TRBD1 (6 bases). The germline V and J ends were trimmed by 11 bases and 3 bases, with 14 bases remaining between them. From germline, CDR1 is ENHRY and CDR2 SYGVKD. This CDR3 region has 12 residues. In nucleotides, the CDR3 is TGTGCCCCCTACCGGGACAACTACGAGCAGTACTTC. Its protein is CAPYRDNYEQYF.

The chain uses TRBV11-3 and TRBJ2-2; TRBD1 matches 8 bases. Trimming cost V 5 bases and J 0 bases; bases outside gene matches: 8. There are 17 residues in the CDR3. Germline V gene lookup returns CDR1 SGHNT and CDR2 YENEEA. The DNA of the CDR3 is TGTGCCAGCAGCCCACAAGAGGACAGGGCGAACACCGGGGAGCTGTTTTTT. Protein sequence: CASSPQEDRANTGELFF.

V is TRBV2 and J is TRBJ1-1; 8 bases fit TRBD1. This CDR3 region has 14 residues. The trim removed 6 bases at V and 8 bases at J, leaving 11 bases unmatched. Germline loops: CDR1 SNHLY, CDR2 FYNNEI. The CDR3 spells CASSPDRAQEEAFF. In DNA, the CDR3 is TGTGCCAGCAGCCCGGACAGGGCCCAGGAAGAAGCTTTCTTT.

CDR3 sequence (DNA): TGTGCCAGCAGCCAAGATGCGGGCTACAATGAGCAGTTCTTC. Translated: CASSQDAGYNEQFF. The chain recombines TRBV3-1 (or the pseudogene TRBV3-2) with TRBJ2-1, with D tentatively TRBD2 (5 bases). This CDR3 has 14 amino acids. The germline V gene has CDR1 LGHDT and CDR2 YNNKEL (reference sequence). Trimming took off 0 bases at V and 3 bases at J, with 6 bases between the two ends.

The V call is TRBV28, the J call TRBJ1-6; 9 positions agree with TRBD1. CDR1 is MDHEN, CDR2 SYDVKM, per germline. J lost 5 bases, V lost 6 bases, and 5 bases had no gene match. The CDR3 length is 15 residues. This CDR3 is CASRTGDRDNSPLHF. In nucleotides, the CDR3 is TGTGCCAGCAGAACCGGGGACAGGGATAATTCACCCCTCCACTTT.

The V gene is TRBV28, the J gene TRBJ1-5, with 9 nucleotides matching TRBD1. V trimming: 2 bases; J trimming: 1 base; junction bases outside the gene matches: 9. The CDR3 runs 18 residues. Germline V gene sequence: CDR1 MDHEN, CDR2 SYDVKM. CDR3 sequence (DNA): TGTGCCAGCAGTTTAACAGGGGGCGGCTTTGCGAGCAATCAGCCCCAGCATTTT. Translating it yields CASSLTGGGFASNQPQHF.

The chain links TRBV28 to TRBJ1-1, with D possibly being TRBD1 (5 bases). Germline V gives CDR1 MDHEN, CDR2 SYDVKM. V was trimmed by 4 bases and J by 4 bases, leaving 13 bases between them. The CDR3 runs to 14 residues. CDR3 region: CASSWMRQSTEAFF. In DNA, the CDR3 is TGTGCCAGCAGTTGGATGAGACAGAGCACTGAAGCTTTCTTT.

The chain employs TRBV5-1 and TRBJ2-7, with 9 nucleotides matching TRBD2. This CDR3 comprises 16 residues. From germline, CDR1 is SGHRS and CDR2 YFSETQ. V lost 1 base, J lost 4 bases, and 9 bases stayed unmatched. Here the CDR3 reads CASSLFDSGSLYEQYF. CDR3 DNA sequence: TGCGCCAGCAGCTTGTTTGATAGCGGGAGTCTATACGAGCAGTACTTC.

This chain uses TRBV5-4 with TRBJ2-3; the match to TRBD1 covers 7 bases. Trimming removed 4 bases from V and 3 bases from J; junction bases left unmatched: 8. Germline V gene sequence: CDR1 SGHNT, CDR2 YYREEE (reference sequence). This CDR3 region has 15 residues. The CDR3 protein is CASSTRGLGTDTQYF. The CDR3 DNA sequence: TGTGCCAGCAGCACAAGGGGGCTAGGGACAGATACGCAGTATTTT.

This clone has more than one count but fewer than ten. The chain recombines TRBV6-6 with TRBJ1-5, with a possible D match to TRBD1 (6 bases). CDR3 size: 13 residues. Between the trimmed V and J ends, which lost 5 bases and 3 bases, there was a span of 8 bases. CDR1 and CDR2 (germline): MNHNY, SVGAGI (reference sequence). The CDR3 bases are TGTGCCAGCAGTACAGGGTCCAATCAGCCCCAGCATTTT. Protein: CASSTGSNQPQHF.

The chain links TRBV7-2 to TRBJ2-2; 9 bases are a match to TRBD2. CDR1 is SGHTA and CDR2 is FQGNSA in the germline V gene. V lost 3 bases and J lost 6; bases outside the gene matches: 11. CDR3 size: 17 residues. In nucleotides, the CDR3 is TGTGCCAGCAGCTTCTATGGGGGACTAGCTTTCTCCGGGGAGCTGTTTTTT. Its translation: CASSFYGGLAFSGELFF.

The gene calls are TRBV5-5 and TRBJ1-5; no clear D. CDR3 length equals 14 residues. V shed 4 bases and J shed 4 bases, with 12 bases lying between them. Germline assignment: CDR1 SGHKS and CDR2 YYEKEE (reference sequence). The CDR3 spells CASSLQVENQPQHF. In DNA form, the CDR3 reads TGTGCCAGCAGCCTCCAGGTAGAGAATCAGCCCCAGCATTTT.

V gene TRBV4-1 combines with J gene TRBJ1-1, with TRBD1 matching 8 bases. The CDR3 extends over 15 amino acids. Germline CDR1 and CDR2: MGHRA and YSYEKL. J gave up 1 base and V 1 base, and 2 bases lay outside the gene matches. The CDR3 region has the DNA TGCGCCAGCAGCCAAGGACAGGGGTGGAACACTGAAGCTTTCTTT. This codes for CASSQGQGWNTEAFF.

The chain joins TRBV10-3 to TRBJ1-4; D is unresolved. V gave up 3 bases and J gave up 8 bases, with 7 bases separating them. This CDR3 has 12 amino acids. Germline V gene lookup returns CDR1 ENHRY and CDR2 SYGVKD. Here the CDR3 DNA reads TGTGCCATCAGTGACACCAGGGAAAAACTGTTTTTT. As protein: CAISDTREKLFF.

The chain combines TRBV5-4 with TRBJ2-3, with 11 bases lining up with TRBD2. The J segment lost 6 bases and the V segment lost 0 bases, leaving 3 bases of the junction unmatched. CDR3 size: 15 residues. Germline V gives CDR1 SGHNT, CDR2 YYREEE (reference sequence). The CDR3 sequence: CASSLASGGPDTQYF. CDR3 nucleotide sequence: TGTGCCAGCAGCTTGGCTAGCGGGGGGCCGGATACGCAGTATTTT.

The rearrangement links TRBV6-1 to TRBJ2-5; possible D gene TRBD2, 5 bases. The ends were cut back, 2 bases at V and 4 bases at J, with 11 bases in the middle. The CDR3 loop spans 14 amino acids. Looked up from germline, CDR1 is MNHNS and CDR2 is SASEGT. The CDR3 reads CASSESGNRETQYF. CDR3 DNA sequence: TGTGCCAGCAGTGAATCGGGGAATCGAGAGACCCAGTACTTC.

The DNA of the CDR3 is TGTGCCAGTAGTATGTATGGGACTAGTAGGAGCACAGATACGCAGTATTTT. Translated, it gives CASSMYGTSRSTDTQYF. V and J are TRBV19 and TRBJ2-3; 8 bases are shared with TRBD2. The CDR3 has 17 residues. Trimming took 3 bases from V and 0 from J; bases not matched to a gene: 8. The V gene's germline CDR1 is LNHDA and CDR2 SQIVND (reference sequence).

The genes are TRBV7-9 and TRBJ2-1; 8 bases are a match to TRBD2. The CDR3 runs 15 residues. The V gene end was trimmed by 5 bases and the J gene end by 6 bases; junction bases not matched to a gene: 9. Germline assignment: CDR1 SEHNR and CDR2 FQNEAQ (reference sequence). The CDR3 DNA reads TGTGCCAGCAGCCTCCCCAGCGGGAGTAGCAATGAGCAGTTCTTC. Translating it yields CASSLPSGSSNEQFF.

V and J are TRBV7-2 and TRBJ1-4, with D unresolved. Germline V CDR1 and CDR2: SGHTA, FQGNSA. Trimming took off 3 bases at V and 0 bases at J, with 5 bases between the two ends. CDR3 length equals 14 residues. The CDR3, as DNA: TGTGCCAGCAGCTTCACTGCAACTAATGAAAAACTGTTTTTT. It yields the protein CASSFTATNEKLFF.

The V call is TRBV4-3, the J call TRBJ2-1; D is undetermined. The CDR3 consists of 15 residues. Germline-derived CDR1 and CDR2 are LGHNA and YSLEER. The ends were cut back, 4 bases at V and 0 bases at J, with 10 bases in the middle. Here the CDR3 reads CASSRILSSYNEQFF. The DNA of the CDR3 is TGCGCCAGCAGCCGAATTCTTAGCTCCTACAATGAGCAGTTCTTC.

This chain connects TRBV12-3 or TRBV12-4 to TRBJ1-2; D is unclear. This CDR3 is 12 amino acids long. With 7 bases removed from V and 7 bases from J, the gap between germline ends came to 13 bases. CDR3 sequence: CASNGGLPGYTF. The CDR3 DNA is TGTGCCAGCAACGGAGGGTTACCTGGCTACACCTTC.